These T cell receptor beta chains were read from a single sample in a study of post-analysis software for immune sequencing data. TCRdb redid the calling of the PCR reads with MiXCR, one entry per CDR3 protein. The repertoire holds about 460,000 distinct CDR3 sequences, approximately 45% seen once, with 9% to 13% in the top ten. Sequencing was performed on blood. The receptors come from a girl between 10 and 17 years old with multiple sclerosis. CDR3s include the opening cysteine and the closing phenylalanine or tryptophan. Fields, in order: J gene, V gene, clone size, D gene, CDR3 length, CDR3 protein, CDR3 DNA. The D gene is left open where the match is weak. Clone size, where shown, is once, few, many, or a class for clones that have expanded.

TRBJ1-4 TRBV10-3 NA TRBD1 14 CATNTGQGSEKLFF TGTGCCACCAACACGGGACAGGGTAGCGAAAAACTGTTTTTT
TRBJ1-1 TRBV7-9 few NA 12 CASRDPNTEAFF TGTGCCAGCCGGGACCCGAACACTGAAGCTTTCTTT
TRBJ1-1 TRBV20-1 few NA 13 CSAPTEGYTEAFF TGCAGTGCCCCCACGGAGGGGTACACTGAAGCTTTCTTT
TRBJ1-1 TRBV28 NA NA 14 CASTLRRLNTEAFF TGTGCCAGCACCCTCCGGCGCCTAAACACTGAAGCTTTCTTT
TRBJ2-5 TRBV2 NA NA 11 CASSEAEEQYF TGTGCCAGCAGTGAAGCGGAAGAGCAGTACTTC
TRBJ2-2 TRBV7-8 few TRBD2 18 CASSLVLAGGPDTGELFF TGTGCCAGCAGCTTAGTTCTAGCGGGAGGGCCGGACACCGGGGAGCTGTTTTTT
TRBJ2-1 TRBV4-2 NA NA 15 CASGQGEEGRNEQFF TGTGCCAGCGGCCAAGGTGAGGAGGGTCGAAATGAGCAGTTCTTC
TRBJ1-4 TRBV20-1 NA NA 14 CSVRDGRENEKLFF TGCAGTGTTAGAGACGGCAGGGAGAATGAAAAACTGTTTTTT
TRBJ2-1 TRBV4-2 NA TRBD2 17 CASSERLAGERGNEQFF TGTGCCAGCAGCGAAAGACTAGCGGGAGAAAGAGGCAATGAGCAGTTCTTC
TRBJ2-1 TRBV12-3/TRBV12-4 few TRBD2 16 CASRPRTSRSLLEQFF TGTGCCAGCAGACCCCGGACTAGCAGGAGTTTACTTGAGCAGTTCTTC
TRBJ2-3 TRBV18 NA TRBD2 16 CASSPPSSGSADTQYF TGTGCCAGCTCACCACCGTCTAGCGGGTCGGCAGATACGCAGTATTTT
TRBJ2-1 TRBV29-1 NA NA 14 CSVKGQRAYNEQFF TGCAGCGTGAAGGGCCAGCGGGCCTACAATGAGCAGTTCTTC
TRBJ2-7 TRBV6-4 NA NA 13 CASRDCVNYEQYF TGTGCCAGCCGGGACTGTGTAAACTACGAGCAGTACTTC
TRBJ1-4 TRBV7-8 NA NA 13 CASSETANEKLFF TGTGCCAGCAGCGAAACAGCGAATGAAAAACTGTTTTTT
TRBJ2-3 TRBV20-1 once NA 12 CSAGAPTDTQYF TGCAGTGCCGGGGCCCCCACAGATACGCAGTATTTT
TRBJ2-7 TRBV10-3 few NA 15 CAISDRAESSYEQYF TGTGCCATCAGTGATAGGGCAGAGAGCTCCTACGAGCAGTACTTC
TRBJ2-1 TRBV20-1 NA TRBD2 15 CSARSTGLAANEQFF TGCAGTGCTAGGTCGACTGGACTAGCCGCAAATGAGCAGTTCTTC
TRBJ2-5 TRBV5-1 few NA 12 CASSGHMETQYF TGCGCCAGCAGCGGGCATATGGAGACCCAGTACTTC
TRBJ2-3 TRBV6-5 NA NA 14 CASSLTGATDTQYF TGTGCCAGCAGTTTAACAGGTGCGACAGATACGCAGTATTTT
TRBJ1-2 TRBV10-3 NA NA 14 CAISVGTGEYGYTF TGTGCCATCAGTGTTGGGACGGGGGAGTATGGCTACACCTTC
TRBJ2-4 TRBV20-1 many TRBD1 13 CSAPRQGKHIQYF TGCAGTGCTCCTCGACAGGGCAAACACATTCAGTACTTC
TRBJ2-1 TRBV4-2 NA NA 14 CASSQENSNNEQFF TGTGCCAGCAGCCAAGAGAACTCAAACAATGAGCAGTTCTTC
TRBJ1-1 TRBV10-2 NA TRBD1 16 CASSDSRDRGITEAFF TGCGCCAGCAGTGATTCACGGGACAGGGGAATTACTGAAGCTTTCTTT
TRBJ1-6 TRBV28 NA NA 14 CASMRSSYNSPLHF TGTGCCAGCATGCGGAGCTCCTATAATTCACCCCTCCACTTT
TRBJ2-5 TRBV6-5 NA TRBD2 16 CASSYSPAGGWETQYF TGTGCCAGCAGTTACTCACCAGCGGGAGGGTGGGAGACCCAGTACTTC
TRBJ2-5 TRBV4-3 NA TRBD1 15 CASSHDDRDARTQYF TGCGCCAGCAGCCATGACGACAGGGATGCCCGGACCCAGTACTTC
TRBJ2-7 TRBV6-5 few TRBD1 14 CASSSPLTGSEQYF TGTGCCAGCAGTTCCCCCCTGACAGGGTCCGAGCAGTACTTC
TRBJ2-1 TRBV19 NA NA 16 CASSPIQISTYNEQFF TGTGCCAGTAGTCCGATACAGATTTCCACCTACAATGAGCAGTTCTTC
TRBJ1-6 TRBV4-2 once NA 14 CASSQEVLASPLHF TGTGCCAGCAGCCAAGAAGTCCTGGCTTCACCCCTCCACTTT
TRBJ2-1 TRBV24-1 NA TRBD2 14 CATSDGLDYNEQFF TGTGCCACCAGTGATGGACTAGACTACAATGAGCAGTTCTTC
TRBJ2-7 TRBV2 NA TRBD1 14 CASTRDSSSYEQYF TGTGCCAGCACCCGGGACAGTAGCTCCTACGAGCAGTACTTC
TRBJ2-5 TRBV29-1 NA NA 12 CSVGGGTREQYF TGCAGCGTTGGCGGAGGAACCAGGGAGCAGTACTTC
TRBJ2-7 TRBV5-1 few TRBD1 14 CASSLPGTAWEQYF TGCGCCAGCAGCTTACCCGGGACAGCGTGGGAGCAGTACTTC
TRBJ1-2 TRBV4-1 few NA 14 CASSQGGGRDGYTF TGCGCCAGCAGCCAAGGCGGCGGGAGGGATGGCTACACCTTC
TRBJ2-5 TRBV2 NA TRBD2 15 CAIEKPGLKTYGQYF TGTGCCATCGAAAAACCGGGACTAAAGACCTACGGGCAGTACTTC
TRBJ2-5 TRBV5-1 few NA 15 CASDRGGSLQETQYF TGCGCCAGCGACCGTGGGGGGAGCCTCCAGGAGACCCAGTACTTC
TRBJ2-7 TRBV28 NA NA 14 CASSLENRAYEQYF TGTGCCAGCAGTTTAGAGAACAGGGCCTACGAGCAGTACTTC